This TCR beta chain was retrieved from a study of cytomegalovirus exposure and HLA in healthy donors. A multiplex PCR was run with 60 Vbeta primers and 13 Jbeta primers. Using immunoSEQ multiplex PCR, the repertoire was profiled, and TCRdb retains in-frame clones only, with some absent. The data hold under 200,000 clones, with roughly 80% observed a single time. Trimming removed 6 bases from V and 6 bases from J; junction bases left unmatched: 7. CDR3 size: 15 residues. Germline-derived CDR1 and CDR2 are ENHRY and SYGVKD. The sequence came from a woman younger than 35 in good health and CMV-seronegative. The chain employs TRBV10-3 and TRBJ2-1; 11 bases align to TRBD2. The sample consisted of PBMCs. The CDR3 coding sequence is TGTGCCATCAGCGCAACTAGCGGGAGTTCCAATGAGCAGTTCTTC. It specifies CAISATSGSSNEQFF.